This T cell receptor beta chain was profiled in a study of cytomegalovirus exposure and HLA in healthy donors. CDR1 is MNHEY and CDR2 is SVGAGI in the germline V gene. CDR3 length: 15 amino acids. Trimming removed 2 bases at V and 0 bases at J, with 5 bases between. Study-wide points: In a later analysis, V- and J-gene trimming of beta chains associated with a DCLRE1C missense variant, replicated independently. Later on, analysis showed that most CMV-associated TCR beta chains appeared to be HLA-restricted.

The study ran its PCR with 60 Vbeta and 13 Jbeta primers. Data came from immunoSEQ multiplex PCR; TCRdb stores just in-frame clones and leaves some out. The data hold about 180,000 clones, with more than 75% observed a single time. Notes on this clone: Its antigen is as yet unknown.

The sequenced sample was PBMCs. This chain joins TRBV6-5 and TRBJ2-6; possibly TRBD2 for D (5 bases). The sequence was obtained from a woman between 25 and 40 years old in good health and CMV-seropositive. CDR3 DNA: TGTGCCAGCAGTTACGAGGGCTCTGGGGCCAACGTCCTGACTTTC. It codes for CASSYEGSGANVLTF.